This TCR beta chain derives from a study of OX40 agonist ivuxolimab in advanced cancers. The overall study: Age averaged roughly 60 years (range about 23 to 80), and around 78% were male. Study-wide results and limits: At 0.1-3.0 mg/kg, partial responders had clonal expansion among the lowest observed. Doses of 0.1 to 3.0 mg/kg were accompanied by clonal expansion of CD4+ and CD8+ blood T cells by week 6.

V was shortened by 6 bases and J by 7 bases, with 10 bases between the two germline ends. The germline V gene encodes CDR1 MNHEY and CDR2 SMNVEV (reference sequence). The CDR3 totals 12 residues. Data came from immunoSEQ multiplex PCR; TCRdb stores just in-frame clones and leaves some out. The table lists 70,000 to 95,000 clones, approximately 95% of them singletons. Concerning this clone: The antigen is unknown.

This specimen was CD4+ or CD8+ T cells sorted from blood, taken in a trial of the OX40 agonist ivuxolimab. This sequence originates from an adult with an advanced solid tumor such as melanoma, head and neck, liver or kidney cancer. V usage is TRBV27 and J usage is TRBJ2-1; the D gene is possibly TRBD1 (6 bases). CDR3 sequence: CASSPGANEQFF. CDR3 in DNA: TGTGCCAGCAGCCCAGGGGCGAATGAGCAGTTCTTC.